This T cell receptor (beta chain) was captured by sequencing in a study of cytomegalovirus exposure and HLA in healthy donors. Study-level points and caveats: A subsequent analysis found that TCR clusters from the first cohort also tended to co-occur in the 90 to 150 validation repertoires, with about 94% of cluster scores above 0. Investigators reported about 160 TCR beta chains as tied to cytomegalovirus.

Comments on this clone: Its antigen is still unknown.

V lost 6 bases and J 4 bases, leaving 13 bases between the germline ends. The CDR3 spans 13 residues. CDR1 and CDR2 (germline): MNHEY, SMNVEV (reference sequence). Repertoires were generated with immunoSEQ multiplex PCR, while TCRdb's copy carries only in-frame clones and drops some. The sample consists of 150,000 to 200,000 clones, 65% to 90% of them appearing once. The chain couples TRBV27 to TRBJ2-7; D might be TRBD1 (6 bases). Source material: PBMCs. This TCR came from a woman between 18 and 29 years old in good health and CMV-seronegative. The CDR3 here is CASSLGTQYEQYF. For the CDR3, the DNA is TGTGCCAGCAGCCTCGGGACACAATACGAGCAGTACTTC.